This record looks at one T cell receptor beta chain sequence and its context. The data belong to a study of blood T cell repertoires in COVID-19. Background on the study: The origin of the acute and convalescent COVID-19 samples was the United States, Italy and Spain. Nucleic acid was either cDNA or gDNA, and it came from T cells, B-cell-depleted T cells, or PBMCs.

Germline CDR1 and CDR2: MNHEY and SVGAGI. The germline V and J ends were trimmed by 6 bases and 3 bases, with 14 bases remaining between them. The CDR3 consists of 15 residues. Generated by immunoSEQ multiplex PCR, the TCRdb table keeps only in-frame clones and is missing some. The sample holds some 180,000 clones; roughly 79% are singletons and the top ten take more than 10%. Sequenced input: peripheral blood. The chain couples TRBV6-5 to TRBJ2-2; D possibly corresponds to TRBD2 (5 bases). The clonotype comes from a woman aged 80 or older with COVID-19, enrolled during active disease. In DNA form, the CDR3 reads TGTGCCAGCAGGTCTGGGCAGAGGGACACCGGGGAGCTGTTTTTT. Residues: CASRSGQRDTGELFF.